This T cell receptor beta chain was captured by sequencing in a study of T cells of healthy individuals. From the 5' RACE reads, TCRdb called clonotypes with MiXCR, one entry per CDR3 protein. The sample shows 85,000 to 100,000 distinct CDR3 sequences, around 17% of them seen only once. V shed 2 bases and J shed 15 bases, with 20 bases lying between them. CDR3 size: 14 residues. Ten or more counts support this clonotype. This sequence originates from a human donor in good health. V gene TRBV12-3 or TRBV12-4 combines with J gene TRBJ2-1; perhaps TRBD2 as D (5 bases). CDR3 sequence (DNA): TGTGCCAGCAGTTTACCCAGCCCGGGGAGCGAGTTGTTCTTC. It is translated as CASSLPSPGSELFF.